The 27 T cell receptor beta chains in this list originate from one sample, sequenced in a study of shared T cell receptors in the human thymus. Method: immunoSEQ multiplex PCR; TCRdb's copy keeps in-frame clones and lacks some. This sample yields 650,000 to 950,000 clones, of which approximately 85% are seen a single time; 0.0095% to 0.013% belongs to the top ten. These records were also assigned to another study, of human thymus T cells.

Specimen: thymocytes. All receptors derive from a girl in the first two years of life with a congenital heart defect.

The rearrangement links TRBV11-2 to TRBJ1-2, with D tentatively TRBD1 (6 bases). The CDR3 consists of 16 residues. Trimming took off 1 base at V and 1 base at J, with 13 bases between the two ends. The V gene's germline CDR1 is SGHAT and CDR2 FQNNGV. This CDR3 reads CASSLGQDRFNYGYTF. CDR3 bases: TGTGCCAGCAGCTTAGGACAGGACAGATTTAACTATGGCTACACCTTC.

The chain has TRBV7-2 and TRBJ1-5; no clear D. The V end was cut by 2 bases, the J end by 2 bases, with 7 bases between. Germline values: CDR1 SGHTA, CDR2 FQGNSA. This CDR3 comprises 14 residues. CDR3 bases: TGTGCCAGCAGCTTAAATGGAGGCAATCAGCCCCAGCATTTT. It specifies CASSLNGGNQPQHF. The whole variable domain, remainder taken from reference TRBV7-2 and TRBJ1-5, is GAGVSQSPSNKVTEKGKDVELRCDPISGHTALYWYRQSLGQGLEFLIYFQGNSAPDKSGLPSDRFSAERTGGSVSTLTIQRTQQEDSAVYLCASSLNGGNQPQHFGDGTRLSIL.

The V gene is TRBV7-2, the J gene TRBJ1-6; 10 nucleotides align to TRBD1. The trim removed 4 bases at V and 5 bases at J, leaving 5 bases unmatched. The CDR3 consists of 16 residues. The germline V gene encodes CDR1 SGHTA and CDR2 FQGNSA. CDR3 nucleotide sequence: TGTGCCAGCAGCTCGACAGGGGGCGCGGATAATTCACCCCTCCACTTT. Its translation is CASSSTGGADNSPLHF. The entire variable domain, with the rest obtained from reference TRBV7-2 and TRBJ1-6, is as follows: GAGVSQSPSNKVTEKGKDVELRCDPISGHTALYWYRQSLGQGLEFLIYFQGNSAPDKSGLPSDRFSAERTGGSVSTLTIQRTQQEDSAVYLCASSSTGGADNSPLHFGNGTRLTVT.

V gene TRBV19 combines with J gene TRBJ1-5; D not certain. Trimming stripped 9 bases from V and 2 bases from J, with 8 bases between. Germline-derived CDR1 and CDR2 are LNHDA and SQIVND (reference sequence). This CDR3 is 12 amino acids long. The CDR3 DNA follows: TGTGCCAGCAGCAGGCGCAATCAGCCCCAGCATTTT. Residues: CASSRRNQPQHF.

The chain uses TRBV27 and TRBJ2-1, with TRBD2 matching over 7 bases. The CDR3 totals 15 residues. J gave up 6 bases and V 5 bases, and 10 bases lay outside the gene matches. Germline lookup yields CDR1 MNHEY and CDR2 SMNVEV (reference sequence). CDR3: CASSRDYPSLNEQFF. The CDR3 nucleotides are TGTGCCAGCAGTAGGGACTATCCCTCTCTCAATGAGCAGTTCTTC.

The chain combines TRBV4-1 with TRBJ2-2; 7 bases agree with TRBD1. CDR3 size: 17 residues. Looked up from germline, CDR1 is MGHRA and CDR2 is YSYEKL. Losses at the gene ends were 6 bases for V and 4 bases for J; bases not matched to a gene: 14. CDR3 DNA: TGCGCCAGCAGTCCTAATACAGGGGTGGAACGCACCGGGGAGCTGTTTTTT. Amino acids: CASSPNTGVERTGELFF.

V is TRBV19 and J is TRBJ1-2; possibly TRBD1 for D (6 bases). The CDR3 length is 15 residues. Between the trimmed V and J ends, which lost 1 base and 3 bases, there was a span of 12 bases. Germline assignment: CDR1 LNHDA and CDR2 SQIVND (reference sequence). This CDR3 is CASSIVGGRDYGYTF. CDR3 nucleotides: TGTGCCAGTAGTATAGTCGGGGGGCGCGACTATGGCTACACCTTC.

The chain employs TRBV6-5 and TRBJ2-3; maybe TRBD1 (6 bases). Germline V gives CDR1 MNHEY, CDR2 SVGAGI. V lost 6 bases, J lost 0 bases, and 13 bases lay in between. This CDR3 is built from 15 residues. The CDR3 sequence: CASRHRVDSTDTQYF. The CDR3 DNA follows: TGTGCCAGCAGACACAGGGTGGACAGCACAGATACGCAGTATTTT.

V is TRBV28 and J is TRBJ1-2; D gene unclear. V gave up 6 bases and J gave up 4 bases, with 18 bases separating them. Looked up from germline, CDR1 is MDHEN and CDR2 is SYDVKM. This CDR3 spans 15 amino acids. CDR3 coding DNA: TGTGCCAGCAGCCCCGAGGGAAGGGCTATCTATGGCTACACCTTC. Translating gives CASSPEGRAIYGYTF.

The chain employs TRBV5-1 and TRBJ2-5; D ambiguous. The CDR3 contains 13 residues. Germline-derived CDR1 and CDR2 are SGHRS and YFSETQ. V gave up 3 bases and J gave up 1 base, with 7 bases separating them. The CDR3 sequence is CASSSRSQETQYF. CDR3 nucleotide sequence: TGCGCCAGCAGCTCTAGGTCCCAAGAGACCCAGTACTTC. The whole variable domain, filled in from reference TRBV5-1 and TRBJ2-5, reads KAGVTQTPRYLIKTRGQQVTLSCSPISGHRSVSWYQQTPGQGLQFLFEYFSETQRNKGNFPGRFSGRQFSNSRSEMNVSTLELGDSALYLCASSSRSQETQYFGPGTRLLVL.

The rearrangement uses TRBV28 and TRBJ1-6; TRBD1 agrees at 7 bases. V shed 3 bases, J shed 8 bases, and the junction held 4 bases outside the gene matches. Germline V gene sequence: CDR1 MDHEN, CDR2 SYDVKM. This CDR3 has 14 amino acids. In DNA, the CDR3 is TGTGCCAGCAGTTTTCAGGGGGTGCATTCACCCCTCCACTTT. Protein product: CASSFQGVHSPLHF.

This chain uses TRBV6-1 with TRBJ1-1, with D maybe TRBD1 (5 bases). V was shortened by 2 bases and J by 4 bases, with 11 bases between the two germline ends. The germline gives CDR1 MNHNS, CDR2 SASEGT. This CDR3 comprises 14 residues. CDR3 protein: CASSEWGRGTEAFF. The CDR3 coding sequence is TGTGCCAGCAGTGAATGGGGGAGGGGCACTGAAGCTTTCTTT.

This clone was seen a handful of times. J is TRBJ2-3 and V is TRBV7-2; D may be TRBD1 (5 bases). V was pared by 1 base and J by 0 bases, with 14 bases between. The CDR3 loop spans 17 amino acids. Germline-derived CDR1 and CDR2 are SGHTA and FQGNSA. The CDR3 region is CASSLEWARASTDTQYF. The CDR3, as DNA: TGTGCCAGCAGCTTAGAATGGGCCAGGGCGAGCACAGATACGCAGTATTTT.

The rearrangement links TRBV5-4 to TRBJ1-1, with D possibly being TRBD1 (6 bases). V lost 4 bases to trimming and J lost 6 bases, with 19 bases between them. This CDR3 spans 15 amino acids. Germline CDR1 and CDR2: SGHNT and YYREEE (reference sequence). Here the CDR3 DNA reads TGTGCCAGCAGCACTTCGACAGGAACAAAGGCTGAAGCTTTCTTT. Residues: CASSTSTGTKAEAFF.

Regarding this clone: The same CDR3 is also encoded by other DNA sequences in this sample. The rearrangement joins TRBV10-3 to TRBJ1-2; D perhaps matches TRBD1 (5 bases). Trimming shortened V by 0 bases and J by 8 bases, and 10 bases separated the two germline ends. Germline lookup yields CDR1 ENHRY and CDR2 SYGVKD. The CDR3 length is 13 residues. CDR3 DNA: TGTGCCATCAGTGAGTCGCGGGGCGACGGCTACACCTTC. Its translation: CAISESRGDGYTF.

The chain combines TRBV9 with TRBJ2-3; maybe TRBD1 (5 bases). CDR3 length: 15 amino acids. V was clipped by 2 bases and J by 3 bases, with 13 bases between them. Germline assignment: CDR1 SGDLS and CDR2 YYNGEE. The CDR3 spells CASSVAGARTDTQYF. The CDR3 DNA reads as TGTGCCAGCAGCGTGGCTGGGGCGAGGACAGATACGCAGTATTTT. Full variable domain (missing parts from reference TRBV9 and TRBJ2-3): DSGVTQTPKHLITATGQRVTLRCSPRSGDLSVYWYQQSLDQGLQFLIQYYNGEERAKGNILERFSAQQFPDLHSELNLSSLELGDSALYFCASSVAGARTDTQYFGPGTRLTVL.

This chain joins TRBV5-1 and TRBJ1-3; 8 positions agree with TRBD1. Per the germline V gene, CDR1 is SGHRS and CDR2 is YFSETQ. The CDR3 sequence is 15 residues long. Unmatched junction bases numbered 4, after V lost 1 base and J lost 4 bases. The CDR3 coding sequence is TGCGCCAGCAGCTTGAAGGACAGGGAGGGAAACACCATATATTTT. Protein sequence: CASSLKDREGNTIYF.

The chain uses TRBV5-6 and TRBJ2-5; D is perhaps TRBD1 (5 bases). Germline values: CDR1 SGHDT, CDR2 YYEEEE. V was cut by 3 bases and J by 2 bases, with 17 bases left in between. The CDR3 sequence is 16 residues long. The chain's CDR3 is CASSWALTDKQETQYF. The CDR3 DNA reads TGTGCCAGCAGCTGGGCGCTGACAGACAAACAAGAGACCCAGTACTTC. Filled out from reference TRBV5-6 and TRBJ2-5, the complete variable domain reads DAGVTQSPTHLIKTRGQQVTLRCSPKSGHDTVSWYQQALGQGPQFIFQYYEEEERQRGNFPDRFSGHQFPNYSSELNVNALLLGDSALYLCASSWALTDKQETQYFGPGTRLLVL.

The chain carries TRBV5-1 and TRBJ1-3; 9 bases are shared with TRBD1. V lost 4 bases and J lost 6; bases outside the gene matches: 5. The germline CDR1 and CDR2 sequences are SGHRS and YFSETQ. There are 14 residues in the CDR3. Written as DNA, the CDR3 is TGCGCCAGCAGCGGGACAGGGCATCCAAACACCATATATTTT. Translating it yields CASSGTGHPNTIYF. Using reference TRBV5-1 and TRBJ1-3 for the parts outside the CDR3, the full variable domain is KAGVTQTPRYLIKTRGQQVTLSCSPISGHRSVSWYQQTPGQGLQFLFEYFSETQRNKGNFPGRFSGRQFSNSRSEMNVSTLELGDSALYLCASSGTGHPNTIYFGEGSWLTVV.

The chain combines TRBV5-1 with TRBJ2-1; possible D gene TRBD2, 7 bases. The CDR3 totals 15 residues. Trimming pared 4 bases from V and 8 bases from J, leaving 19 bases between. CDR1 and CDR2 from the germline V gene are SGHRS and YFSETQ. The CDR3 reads CASSVTGGGPHEQFF. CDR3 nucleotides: TGCGCCAGCAGCGTGACGGGGGGCGGGCCCCATGAGCAGTTCTTC.

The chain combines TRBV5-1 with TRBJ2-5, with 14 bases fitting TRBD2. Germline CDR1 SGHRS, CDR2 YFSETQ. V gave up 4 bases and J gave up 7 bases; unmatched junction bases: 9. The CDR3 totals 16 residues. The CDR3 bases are TGCGCCAGCAGCCCGGGGACTAGCGGGGGTTTCGGGACCCAGTACTTC. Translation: CASSPGTSGGFGTQYF. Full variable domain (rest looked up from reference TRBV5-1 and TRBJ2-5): KAGVTQTPRYLIKTRGQQVTLSCSPISGHRSVSWYQQTPGQGLQFLFEYFSETQRNKGNFPGRFSGRQFSNSRSEMNVSTLELGDSALYLCASSPGTSGGFGTQYFGPGTRLLVL.

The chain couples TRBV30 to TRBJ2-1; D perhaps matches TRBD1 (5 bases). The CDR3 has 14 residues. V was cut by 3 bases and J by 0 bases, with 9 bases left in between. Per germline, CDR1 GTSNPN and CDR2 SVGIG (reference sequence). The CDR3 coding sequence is TGTGCCTGGAGGGCGACAGTCTCCTACAATGAGCAGTTCTTC. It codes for CAWRATVSYNEQFF.

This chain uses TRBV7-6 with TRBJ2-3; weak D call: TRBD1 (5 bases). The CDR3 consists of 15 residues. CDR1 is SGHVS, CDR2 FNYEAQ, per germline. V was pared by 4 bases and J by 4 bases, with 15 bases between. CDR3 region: CASSSPYQGPDTQYF. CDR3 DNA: TGTGCCAGCAGCTCGCCTTACCAGGGTCCAGATACGCAGTATTTT.

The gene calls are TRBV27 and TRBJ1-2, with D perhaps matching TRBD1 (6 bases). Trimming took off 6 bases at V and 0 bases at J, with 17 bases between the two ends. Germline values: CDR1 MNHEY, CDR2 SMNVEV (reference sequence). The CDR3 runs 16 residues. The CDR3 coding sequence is TGTGCCAGCAGCCCCTCAAACAGGGTAGCTAACTATGGCTACACCTTC. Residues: CASSPSNRVANYGYTF.

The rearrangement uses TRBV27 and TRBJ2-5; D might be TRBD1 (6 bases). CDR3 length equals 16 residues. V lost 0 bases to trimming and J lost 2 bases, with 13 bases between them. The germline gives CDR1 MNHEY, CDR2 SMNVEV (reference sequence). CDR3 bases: TGTGCCAGCAGTTTATCCCAGAGGGGGAAACAAGAGACCCAGTACTTC. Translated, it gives CASSLSQRGKQETQYF.

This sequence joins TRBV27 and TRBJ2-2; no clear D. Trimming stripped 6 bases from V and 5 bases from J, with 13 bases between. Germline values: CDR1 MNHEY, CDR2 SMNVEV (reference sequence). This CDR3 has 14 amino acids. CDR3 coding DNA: TGTGCCAGCAGCCCCAACGCCGGGACCGGGGAGCTGTTTTTT. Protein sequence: CASSPNAGTGELFF.

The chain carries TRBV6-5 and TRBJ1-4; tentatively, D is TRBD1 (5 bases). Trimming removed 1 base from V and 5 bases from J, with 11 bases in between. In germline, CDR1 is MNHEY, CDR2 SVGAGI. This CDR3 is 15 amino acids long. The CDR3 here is CASSYFTGPNEKLFF. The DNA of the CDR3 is TGTGCCAGCAGTTACTTTACAGGCCCAAATGAAAAACTGTTTTTT.